The rows below give T cell receptor beta chains drawn from one sample of a study of spatial heterogeneity in lung cancer. TCRdb redid the calling of the 5' RACE reads with MiXCR, one entry per CDR3 protein. The sample lists some 16,000 distinct CDR3 sequences; about a fifth were seen once. Source: PBMCs, taken at follow-up. The receptor set was obtained from a male donor with early-stage non-small cell lung cancer. CDR3s include the opening cysteine and the closing phenylalanine or tryptophan.

14 | TRBJ1-1 | TRBV14 | CASSQDRGYTEAFF
18 | TRBJ2-7 | TRBV7-2 | CASSGGLAGGFSSYEQYF
16 | TRBJ1-5 | TRBV6-2/TRBV6-3 | CASKAYAGQGSQPQHF
15 | TRBJ1-5 | TRBV5-1 | CASSLTGYSNQPQHF
14 | TRBJ2-7 | TRBV10-2 | CASSEIGVLYEQYF
12 | TRBJ2-7 | TRBV20-1 | CSATLGQYEQYF
14 | TRBJ2-2 | TRBV5-1 | CASSEQGGTGELFF
16 | TRBJ2-4 | TRBV4-2 | CASSLGTSGVKNIQYF
14 | TRBJ2-6 | TRBV3-1 | CASSAGSGANVLTF
13 | TRBJ2-1 | TRBV2 | CASSEFPSGVQFF
15 | TRBJ1-4 | TRBV2 | CASTAQGGSDEKLFF
16 | TRBJ1-4 | TRBV4-2 | CASSQMVDQPGEKLFF
11 | TRBJ2-7 | TRBV3-1 | CASSDSYEQYF
15 | TRBJ2-5 | TRBV20-1 | CSAMRPSGRQETQYF
16 | TRBJ2-3 | TRBV3-1 | CASSQLPLAGGNTQYF
15 | TRBJ2-2 | TRBV13 | CASSLLGNLGGELFF
16 | TRBJ1-6 | TRBV28 | CASRSGTGLYNSPLHF
16 | TRBJ1-4 | TRBV7-2 | CASSNSRTGSGEKLFF
14 | TRBJ2-5 | TRBV7-2 | CASSLMGNQETQYF
16 | TRBJ2-2 | TRBV9 | CASSTQGSPNTGELFF
12 | TRBJ1-2 | TRBV5-1 | CASSLGAEGYTF
14 | TRBJ2-5 | TRBV12-3/TRBV12-4 | CASSFGRYGETQYF
14 | TRBJ2-3 | TRBV15 | CATSLQGGTDTQYF